This T cell receptor (beta chain) was recovered during a study of blood T cell repertoires in COVID-19. Original processing methods: Nucleated cell counts were estimated from reference gene primer amplification. Using immunoSEQ multiplex PCR, the repertoire was profiled, and TCRdb retains in-frame clones only, with some absent. Clone size and V and J calls were adopted from that table, with D and trimming inferred from the DNA. The sample carries about 140,000 clones, under 85% recorded once. The junction had 11 bases not matched to a gene; V was cut back by 3 bases and J by 2 bases. This CDR3 spans 17 amino acids. Germline values: CDR1 SGDLS, CDR2 YYNGEE. Participants were placed into cohorts based on the clinical history they reported.

The sequenced sample consisted of PBMCs or T cells enriched from blood (not recorded which). The chain carries TRBV9 and TRBJ2-1; 7 bases match TRBD2. This receptor was identified in a woman under 30 who had been exposed to COVID-19. The CDR3 loop reads CASSERGGGRAYNEQFF. CDR3 nucleotide sequence: TGTGCCAGCAGCGAGAGAGGTGGCGGGAGAGCCTACAATGAGCAGTTCTTC.